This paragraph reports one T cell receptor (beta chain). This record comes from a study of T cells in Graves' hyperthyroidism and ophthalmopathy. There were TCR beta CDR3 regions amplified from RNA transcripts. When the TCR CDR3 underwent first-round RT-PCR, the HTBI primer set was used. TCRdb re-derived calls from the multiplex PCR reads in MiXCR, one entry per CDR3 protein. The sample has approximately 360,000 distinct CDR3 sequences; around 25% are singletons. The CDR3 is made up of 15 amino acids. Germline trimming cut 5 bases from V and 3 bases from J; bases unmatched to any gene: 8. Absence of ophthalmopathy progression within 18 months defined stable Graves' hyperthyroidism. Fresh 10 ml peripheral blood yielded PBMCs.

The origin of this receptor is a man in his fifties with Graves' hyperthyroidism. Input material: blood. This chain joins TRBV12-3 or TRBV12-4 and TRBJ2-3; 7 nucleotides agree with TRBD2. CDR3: CASSARTRYTDTQYF. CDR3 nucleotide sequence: TGTGCCAGCAGTGCGAGGACTAGGTATACAGATACGCAGTATTTT.